These T cell receptor beta chains were read from a single sample in a study of long-term antiretroviral therapy in people with HIV. This table comes from immunoSEQ multiplex PCR, and its TCRdb copy is limited to in-frame clones, with some not included. The table includes around 30,000 clones, around nine tenths detected once. The sample consisted of unsorted PBMCs, taken 1.1 years after starting antiretroviral therapy. All receptors derive from a man aged 18 to 35 with HIV. Both conserved end residues are part of each CDR3. A D gene is named only where the DNA matches it firmly. Clone size, where shown, is once, few, many, or a class for clones that have expanded.

clone size: NA
J gene: TRBJ2-3
D gene: NA
V gene: TRBV4-1
CDR3 protein: CASSPSGRGGDGDTQYF
CDR3 DNA: TGCGCCAGCAGCCCTAGTGGTAGGGGCGGGGACGGAGATACGCAGTATTTT

clone size: NA
J gene: TRBJ1-2
D gene: NA
V gene: TRBV5-6
CDR3 protein: CASSLFGFYGYTF
CDR3 DNA: TGTGCCAGCAGCTTGTTCGGGTTTTATGGCTACACCTTC

clone size: NA
J gene: TRBJ2-7
D gene: NA
V gene: TRBV5-4
CDR3 protein: CASSLEGGASSKQYF
CDR3 DNA: TGTGCCAGCAGCTTGGAGGGGGGGGCGAGCAGCAAGCAGTACTTC

clone size: NA
J gene: TRBJ1-4
D gene: NA
V gene: TRBV9
CDR3 protein: CASSVGSEKLFF
CDR3 DNA: TGTGCCAGCAGCGTGGGGTCCGAAAAACTGTTTTTT

clone size: NA
J gene: TRBJ2-1
D gene: TRBD2
V gene: TRBV9
CDR3 protein: CASTGGGLTNEQFF
CDR3 DNA: TGTGCCAGCACCGGGGGGGGCTTAACCAATGAGCAGTTCTTC

clone size: once
J gene: TRBJ2-7
D gene: NA
V gene: TRBV19
CDR3 protein: CASRRDGLYEQYF
CDR3 DNA: TGTGCCAGTAGAAGGGACGGCCTCTACGAGCAGTACTTC

clone size: few
J gene: TRBJ2-1
D gene: NA
V gene: TRBV29-1
CDR3 protein: CSVDHPGLHNEQFF
CDR3 DNA: TGCAGCGTTGACCATCCAGGGCTCCACAATGAGCAGTTCTTC

clone size: NA
J gene: TRBJ2-7
D gene: TRBD2
V gene: TRBV5-6
CDR3 protein: CASSLDQRETYEQYF
CDR3 DNA: TGTGCCAGCAGCTTGGACCAGCGGGAAACCTACGAGCAGTACTTC

clone size: NA
J gene: TRBJ2-5
D gene: TRBD1
V gene: TRBV28
CDR3 protein: CASSFLGQGKETQYF
CDR3 DNA: TGTGCCAGCAGTTTCTTGGGACAGGGAAAAGAGACCCAGTACTTC

clone size: NA
J gene: TRBJ1-4
D gene: TRBD1
V gene: TRBV30
CDR3 protein: CAWSVFRTGGEKLFF
CDR3 DNA: TGTGCCTGGAGTGTATTTAGGACAGGAGGGGAAAAACTGTTTTTT

clone size: NA
J gene: TRBJ2-7
D gene: NA
V gene: TRBV6-1
CDR3 protein: CASSEVGRGHEQYF
CDR3 DNA: TGTGCCAGCAGTGAAGTCGGCAGGGGCCACGAGCAGTACTTC

clone size: NA
J gene: TRBJ1-2
D gene: TRBD1
V gene: TRBV14
CDR3 protein: CASSQAGTGVGGYTF
CDR3 DNA: TGTGCCAGCAGCCAAGCCGGGACAGGGGTCGGCGGCTACACCTTC

clone size: NA
J gene: TRBJ2-7
D gene: NA
V gene: TRBV7-9
CDR3 protein: CASSHLVAVERAYEQYF
CDR3 DNA: TGTGCCAGCAGCCACTTAGTCGCTGTGGAGAGGGCCTACGAGCAGTACTTC

clone size: once
J gene: TRBJ2-7
D gene: NA
V gene: TRBV18
CDR3 protein: CASSPRRNYEQYF
CDR3 DNA: TGTGCCAGCTCACCACGGAGAAACTACGAGCAGTACTTC

clone size: NA
J gene: TRBJ1-5
D gene: NA
V gene: TRBV19
CDR3 protein: CASSFHGPNQPQHF
CDR3 DNA: TGTGCCAGTAGTTTCCACGGCCCCAATCAGCCCCAGCATTTT

clone size: NA
J gene: TRBJ1-4
D gene: NA
V gene: TRBV27
CDR3 protein: CASSLLGSEKLFF
CDR3 DNA: TGTGCCAGCAGTTTGCTTGGATCCGAAAAACTGTTTTTT

clone size: NA
J gene: TRBJ1-4
D gene: NA
V gene: TRBV5-6
CDR3 protein: CASSLRGSNEKLFF
CDR3 DNA: TGTGCCAGCAGCCTACGAGGATCGAATGAAAAACTGTTTTTT

clone size: NA
J gene: TRBJ2-2
D gene: NA
V gene: TRBV27
CDR3 protein: CASSSRTRELFF
CDR3 DNA: TGTGCCAGCAGTTCCCGGACGAGGGAGCTGTTTTTT

clone size: NA
J gene: TRBJ1-5
D gene: NA
V gene: TRBV14
CDR3 protein: CASSLGPNQPQHF
CDR3 DNA: TGTGCCAGCAGCCTCGGCCCCAATCAGCCCCAGCATTTT

clone size: NA
J gene: TRBJ2-7
D gene: TRBD1
V gene: TRBV28
CDR3 protein: CASSLFGQGAEQYF
CDR3 DNA: TGTGCCAGCAGTTTATTTGGACAGGGCGCCGAGCAGTACTTC

clone size: NA
J gene: TRBJ2-7
D gene: NA
V gene: TRBV7-6
CDR3 protein: CASSLGTTPDHEQYF
CDR3 DNA: TGTGCCAGCAGCTTAGGGACTACACCCGACCACGAGCAGTACTTC